This record covers a single T cell receptor beta chain. Its target is unknown. Vbeta (60) and Jbeta (13) primers were used in the PCR. Profiling relied on immunoSEQ multiplex PCR, and the TCRdb table lists in-frame clones only, not all of them. The data include 140,000 or so clones; the top ten clones carry 0.8% to 1%. The sample is drawn from a study of cytomegalovirus exposure and HLA in healthy donors. Per the germline V gene, CDR1 is GTSNPN and CDR2 is SVGIG (reference sequence). The CDR3 extends over 15 amino acids. Trimming took off 0 bases at V and 7 bases at J, with 13 bases between the two ends. Study outcomes and limitations: Common viral pathogens seemed, in a later analysis, to connect with several of the most significant clusters.

Donors had nominal health at sampling but likely had unrecorded immune exposures. V usage is TRBV30 and J usage is TRBJ1-6, with D maybe TRBD1 (6 bases). This TCR came from a male donor in good health and CMV-seronegative. Sequenced: PBMCs. Here the CDR3 reads CAWSVQPGQNSPLHF. The CDR3 nucleotides read TGTGCCTGGAGTGTCCAGCCCGGACAGAATTCACCCCTCCACTTT.